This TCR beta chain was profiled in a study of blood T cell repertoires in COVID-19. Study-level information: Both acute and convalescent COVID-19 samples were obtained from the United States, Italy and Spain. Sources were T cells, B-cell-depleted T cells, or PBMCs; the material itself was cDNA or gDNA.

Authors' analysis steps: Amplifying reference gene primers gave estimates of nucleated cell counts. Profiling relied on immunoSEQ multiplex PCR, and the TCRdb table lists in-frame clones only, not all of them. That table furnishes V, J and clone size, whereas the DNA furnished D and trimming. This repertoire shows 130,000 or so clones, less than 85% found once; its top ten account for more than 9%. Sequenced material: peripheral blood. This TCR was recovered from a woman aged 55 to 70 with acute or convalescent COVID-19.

The CDR3 loop is CASSPYPRRADGYTF. The CDR3 DNA reads TGTGCCAGCAGCCCTTATCCCCGGAGGGCGGATGGCTACACCTTC. The V gene is TRBV7-9, the J gene TRBJ1-2; unclear D gene. CDR1 is SEHNR, CDR2 FQNEAQ, per germline (reference sequence). The CDR3 is 15 residues long. V lost 5 bases and J 6 bases, leaving 19 bases between the germline ends.